This is a list of T cell receptor beta chains from one sample in a study of human T cells and chemical hapten exposure. MiXCR, applied by TCRdb to the RACE reads, yields one record per CDR3 protein. Of 150,000 to 200,000 distinct CDR3 sequences in the sample, approximately 29% were seen once. The sample in question was whole blood, obtained in connection with sensitization to the hapten diphenylcyclopropenone (DPC). The receptors were sampled from a woman aged 25-40 years with alopecia areata. Some clones in this sample may be carry-over from other donors' samples. Both conserved end residues are trimmed from each CDR3. Clone size is shown for a subset of rows, as once, few, many or a class of expanded clone.

TRBJ2-1 | TRBV2 | few | ASSRDRLNEQF
TRBJ1-1 | TRBV5-4 | - | ASSLASGADTEAF
TRBJ1-2 | TRBV4-3 | - | ASSQGWEGGDGKDGYT
TRBJ2-2 | TRBV4-2 | - | ASSQDLLAGGELF
TRBJ2-2 | TRBV9 | few | ASSGRQGVYTGELF
TRBJ2-3 | TRBV5-1 | - | ASSLDGFSTDTQY
TRBJ2-5 | TRBV5-4 | - | ASSLWNVETQY
TRBJ1-2 | TRBV10-3 | few | AISAGSPGYT
TRBJ2-5 | TRBV7-8 | few | ASSLEWPDGETQY
TRBJ1-1 | TRBV9 | few | ASSVGTGGEAF
TRBJ2-2 | TRBV7-2 | - | ASSLGQGITGELF
TRBJ2-5 | TRBV7-9 | few | ASSLMGPQETQY
TRBJ2-7 | TRBV20-1 | - | SAPRDVPYEQY
TRBJ1-3 | TRBV6-1 | many | ASTHPGPHSGNTIY
TRBJ2-5 | TRBV29-1 | few | SGNLRDEGTQY
TRBJ2-1 | TRBV29-1 | few | SVEDLLGVNEQF
TRBJ2-5 | TRBV10-3 | few | AISVFGETQY
TRBJ2-5 | TRBV3-1 | - | ASSTSGAQETQY
TRBJ2-1 | TRBV28 | few | ASSLSGTSSYNEQF
TRBJ1-3 | TRBV12-3/TRBV12-4 | few | ASTATGTLYGNTIY
TRBJ1-1 | TRBV5-8 | few | ASSSYNTEAF
TRBJ2-7 | TRBV13 | once | ASSLKRGGYEQY
TRBJ2-5 | TRBV28 | many | ASSRGQGETQY